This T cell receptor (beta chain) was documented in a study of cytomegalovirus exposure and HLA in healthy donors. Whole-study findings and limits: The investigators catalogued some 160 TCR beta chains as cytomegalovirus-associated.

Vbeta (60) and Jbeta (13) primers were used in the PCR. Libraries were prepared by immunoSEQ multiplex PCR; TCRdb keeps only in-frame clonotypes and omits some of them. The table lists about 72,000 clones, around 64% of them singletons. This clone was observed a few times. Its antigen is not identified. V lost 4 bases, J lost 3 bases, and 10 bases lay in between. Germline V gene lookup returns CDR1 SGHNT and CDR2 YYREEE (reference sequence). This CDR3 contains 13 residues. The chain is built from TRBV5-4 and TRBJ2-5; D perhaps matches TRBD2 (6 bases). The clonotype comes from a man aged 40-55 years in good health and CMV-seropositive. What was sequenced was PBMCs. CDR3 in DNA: TGTGCCAGCAGCGTCACGGGGGAAGAGACCCAGTACTTC. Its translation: CASSVTGEETQYF.